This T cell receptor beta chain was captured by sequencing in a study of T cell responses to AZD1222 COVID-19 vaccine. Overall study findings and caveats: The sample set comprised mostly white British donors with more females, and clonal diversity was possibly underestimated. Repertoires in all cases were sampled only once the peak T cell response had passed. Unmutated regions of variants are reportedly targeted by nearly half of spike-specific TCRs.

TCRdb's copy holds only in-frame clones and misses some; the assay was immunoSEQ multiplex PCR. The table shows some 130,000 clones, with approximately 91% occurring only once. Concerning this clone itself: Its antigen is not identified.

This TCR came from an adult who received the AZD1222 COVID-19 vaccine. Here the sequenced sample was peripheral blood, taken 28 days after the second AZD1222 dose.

CDR3 DNA sequence: TGTGCCAGTAGTATCCTTCGGCAGGAGAGCTACACCTTC. Protein: CASSILRQESYTF. The rearrangement uses TRBV19 and TRBJ1-2; D unclear. Germline CDR1 is LNHDA and CDR2 is SQIVND (reference sequence). The CDR3 runs 13 residues. V shed 3 bases and J shed 9 bases, with 14 bases lying between them.